This T cell receptor (beta chain) was retrieved from a study of T-cell memory formation after mild COVID-19. V was clipped by 3 bases and J by 3 bases; unmatched bases: 5. CDR1 is KGHSH, CDR2 LQKENI, per germline. This CDR3 spans 15 amino acids. Remarks on this clonotype: The target antigen is unknown.

Overall study findings and caveats: Detection of some responders pre-infection suggested pre-existing cross-reactive memory T cells participated. Day 37-peaking second-wave clones had unconfirmed SARS-CoV-2 specificity.

MiXCR, run by TCRdb on the 5' RACE reads, gives a single entry per CDR3 protein. The profile shows some 310,000 distinct CDR3 sequences, 20% to 25% of them singletons. Input material: PBMCs or a T cell subset sorted from them (not recorded which). This rearrangement joins TRBV18 to TRBJ2-1; 7 bases agree with TRBD2. The receptor comes from a man aged 18 to 35 who had mild COVID-19 (a few samples of this study predate the infection). Cell type and time point are not known. This CDR3 reads CASSPQTSVYNEQFF. CDR3 bases: TGTGCCAGCTCACCCCAAACTAGCGTCTACAATGAGCAGTTCTTC. The entire variable domain, with the rest obtained from reference TRBV18 and TRBJ2-1, is as follows: NAGVMQNPRHLVRRRGQEARLRCSPMKGHSHVYWYRQLPEEGLKFMVYLQKENIIDESGMPKERFSAEFPKEGPSILRIQQVVRGDSAAYFCASSPQTSVYNEQFFGPGTRLTVL.